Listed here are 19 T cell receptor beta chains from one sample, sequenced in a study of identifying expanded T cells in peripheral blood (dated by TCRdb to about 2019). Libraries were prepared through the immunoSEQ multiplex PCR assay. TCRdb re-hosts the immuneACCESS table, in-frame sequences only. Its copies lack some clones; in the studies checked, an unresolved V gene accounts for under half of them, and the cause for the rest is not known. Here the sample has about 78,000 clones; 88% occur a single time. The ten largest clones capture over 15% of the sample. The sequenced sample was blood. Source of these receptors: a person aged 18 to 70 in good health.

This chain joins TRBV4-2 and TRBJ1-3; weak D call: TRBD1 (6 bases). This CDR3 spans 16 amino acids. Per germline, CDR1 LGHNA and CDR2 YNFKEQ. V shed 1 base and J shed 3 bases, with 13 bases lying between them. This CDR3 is CASSQVGGPGGNTIYF. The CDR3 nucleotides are TGTGCCAGCAGCCAAGTGGGGGGCCCGGGTGGAAACACCATATATTTT.

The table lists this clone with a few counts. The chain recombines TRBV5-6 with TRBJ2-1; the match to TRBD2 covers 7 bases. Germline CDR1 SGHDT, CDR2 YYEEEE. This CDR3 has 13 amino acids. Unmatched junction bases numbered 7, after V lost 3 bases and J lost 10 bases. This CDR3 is CASSSSPRGEQFF. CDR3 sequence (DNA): TGTGCCAGCAGCTCTAGCCCGCGGGGGGAGCAGTTCTTC. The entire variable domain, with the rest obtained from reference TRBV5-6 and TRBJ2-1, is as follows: DAGVTQSPTHLIKTRGQQVTLRCSPKSGHDTVSWYQQALGQGPQFIFQYYEEEERQRGNFPDRFSGHQFPNYSSELNVNALLLGDSALYLCASSSSPRGEQFFGPGTRLTVL.

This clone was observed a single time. The CDR3, as DNA: TGTGCCAGCAGCTCAGGACTTTCCTACACCTTC. Its protein is CASSSGLSYTF. The V gene is TRBV7-8, the J gene TRBJ1-2; no clear D. Trimming pared 4 bases from V and 10 bases from J, leaving 10 bases between. The CDR3 consists of 11 residues. Per germline, CDR1 SGHVS and CDR2 FQNEAQ.

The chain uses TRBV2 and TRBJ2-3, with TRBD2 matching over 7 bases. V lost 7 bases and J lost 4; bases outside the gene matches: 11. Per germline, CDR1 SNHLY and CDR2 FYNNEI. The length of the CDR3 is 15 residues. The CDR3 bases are TGTGCCAGCATCGAAGTAGGACTAGAGTCAGATACGCAGTATTTT. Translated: CASIEVGLESDTQYF.

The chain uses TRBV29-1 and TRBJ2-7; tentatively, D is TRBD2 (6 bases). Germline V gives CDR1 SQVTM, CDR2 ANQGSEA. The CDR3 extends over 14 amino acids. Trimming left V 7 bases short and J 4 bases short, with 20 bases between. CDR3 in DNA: TGCAGCGCCTGGGGGGAACGGGGGAGGTACGAGCAGTACTTC. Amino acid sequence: CSAWGERGRYEQYF.

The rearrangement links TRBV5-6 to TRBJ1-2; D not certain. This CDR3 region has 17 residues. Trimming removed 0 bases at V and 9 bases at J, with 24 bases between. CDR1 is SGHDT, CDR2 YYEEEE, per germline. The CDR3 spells CASSLALSATRVRRYTF. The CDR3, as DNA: TGTGCCAGCAGCTTGGCCTTGTCAGCTACTCGAGTCCGGCGCTACACCTTC.

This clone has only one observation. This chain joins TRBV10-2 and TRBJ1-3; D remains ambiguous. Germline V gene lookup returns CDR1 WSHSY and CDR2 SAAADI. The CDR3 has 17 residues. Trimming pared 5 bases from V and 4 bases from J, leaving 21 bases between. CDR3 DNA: TGCGCCAGCAGTCGTAACTTCGGGCAGATTATCGGAAACACCATATATTTT. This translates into CASSRNFGQIIGNTIYF.

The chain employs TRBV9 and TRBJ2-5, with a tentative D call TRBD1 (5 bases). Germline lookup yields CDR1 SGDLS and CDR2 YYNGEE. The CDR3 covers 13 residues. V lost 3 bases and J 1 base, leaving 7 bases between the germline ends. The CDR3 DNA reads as TGTGCCAGCAGCGCCAGGGCCCAAGAGACCCAGTACTTC. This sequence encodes CASSARAQETQYF. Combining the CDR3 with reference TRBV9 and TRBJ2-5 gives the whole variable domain DSGVTQTPKHLITATGQRVTLRCSPRSGDLSVYWYQQSLDQGLQFLIQYYNGEERAKGNILERFSAQQFPDLHSELNLSSLELGDSALYFCASSARAQETQYFGPGTRLLVL.

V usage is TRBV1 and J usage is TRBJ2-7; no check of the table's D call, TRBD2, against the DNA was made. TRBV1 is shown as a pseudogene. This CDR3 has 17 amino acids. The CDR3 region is CTSSQDAGGLPSYEQYF. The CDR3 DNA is TGCACCAGCAGCCAAGATGCCGGCGGCCTTCCCTCCTACGAGCAGTACTTC.

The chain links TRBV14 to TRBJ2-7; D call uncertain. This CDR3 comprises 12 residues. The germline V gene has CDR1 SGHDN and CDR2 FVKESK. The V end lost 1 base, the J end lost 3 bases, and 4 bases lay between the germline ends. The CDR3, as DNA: TGTGCCAGCAGCCAAGTTAACTACGAGCAGTACTTC. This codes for CASSQVNYEQYF.

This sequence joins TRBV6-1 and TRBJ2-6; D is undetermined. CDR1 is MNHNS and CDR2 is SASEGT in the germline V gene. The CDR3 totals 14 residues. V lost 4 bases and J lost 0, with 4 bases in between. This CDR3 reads CASSAISGANVLTF. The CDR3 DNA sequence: TGTGCCAGCAGTGCGATCTCTGGGGCCAACGTCCTGACTTTC.

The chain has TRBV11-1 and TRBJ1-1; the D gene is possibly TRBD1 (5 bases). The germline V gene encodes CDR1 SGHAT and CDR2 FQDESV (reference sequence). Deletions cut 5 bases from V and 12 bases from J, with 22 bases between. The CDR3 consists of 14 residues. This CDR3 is CASSLGAKSGPTFF. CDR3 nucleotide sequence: TGTGCCAGCAGCCTAGGGGCTAAGTCGGGGCCGACTTTCTTT.

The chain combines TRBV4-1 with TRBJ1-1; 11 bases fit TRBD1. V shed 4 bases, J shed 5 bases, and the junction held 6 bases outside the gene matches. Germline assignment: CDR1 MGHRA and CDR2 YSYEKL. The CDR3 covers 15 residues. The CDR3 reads CASSPGQGANTEAFF. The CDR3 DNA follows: TGCGCCAGCAGCCCTGGACAGGGGGCGAATACTGAAGCTTTCTTT.

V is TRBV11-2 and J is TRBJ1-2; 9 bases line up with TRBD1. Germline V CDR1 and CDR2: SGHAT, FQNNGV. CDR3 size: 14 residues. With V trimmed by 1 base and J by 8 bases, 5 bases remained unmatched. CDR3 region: CASSLVSTGGGYTF. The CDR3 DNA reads TGTGCCAGCAGCTTAGTATCGACAGGGGGAGGCTACACCTTC. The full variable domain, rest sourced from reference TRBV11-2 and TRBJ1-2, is EAGVAQSPRYKIIEKRQSVAFWCNPISGHATLYWYQQILGQGPKLLIQFQNNGVVDDSQLPKDRFSAERLKGVDSTLKIQPAKLEDSAVYLCASSLVSTGGGYTFGSGTRLTVV.

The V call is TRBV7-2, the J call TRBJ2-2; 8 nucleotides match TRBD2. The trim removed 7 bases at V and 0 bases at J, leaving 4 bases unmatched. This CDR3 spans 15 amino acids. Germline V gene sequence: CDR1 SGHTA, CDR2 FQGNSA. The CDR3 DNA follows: TGTGCCAGCAACGTACTAGCGGCGAACACCGGGGAGCTGTTTTTT. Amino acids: CASNVLAANTGELFF.

The CDR3 DNA follows: TGTGCCAGCATGGTGTGGATGACAGGGAGCACTGAAGCTTTCTTT. Protein sequence: CASMVWMTGSTEAFF. V is TRBV6-6 and J is TRBJ1-1; 7 bases match TRBD1. This CDR3 is 15 amino acids long. CDR1 and CDR2 (germline): MNHNY, SVGAGI (reference sequence). With V trimmed by 7 bases and J by 4 bases, 12 bases remained unmatched.

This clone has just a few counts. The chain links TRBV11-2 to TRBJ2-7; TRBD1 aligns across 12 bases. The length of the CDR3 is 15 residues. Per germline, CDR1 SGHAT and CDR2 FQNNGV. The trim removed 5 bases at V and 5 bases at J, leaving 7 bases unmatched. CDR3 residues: CASSRSGQGANEQYF. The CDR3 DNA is TGTGCCAGCAGCCGATCGGGACAGGGGGCGAACGAGCAGTACTTC.

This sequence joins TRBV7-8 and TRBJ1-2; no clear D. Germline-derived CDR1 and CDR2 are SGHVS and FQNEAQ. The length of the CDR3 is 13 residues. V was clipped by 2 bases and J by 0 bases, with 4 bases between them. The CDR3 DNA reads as TGTGCCAGCAGCTTAACGGCTAACTATGGCTACACCTTC. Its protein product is CASSLTANYGYTF.

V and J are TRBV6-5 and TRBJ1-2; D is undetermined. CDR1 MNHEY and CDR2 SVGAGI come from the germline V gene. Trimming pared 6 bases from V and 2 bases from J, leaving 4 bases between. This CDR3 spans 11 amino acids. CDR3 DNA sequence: TGTGCCAGCAGGAAGAACTATGGCTACACCTTC. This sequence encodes CASRKNYGYTF.